This record looks at one T cell receptor (beta chain) sequence and its context. Its antigen remains unidentified. The germline V gene has CDR1 SGHVS and CDR2 FNYEAQ. The CDR3 has 18 amino acids. Trimming at V came to 5 bases and at J to 5 bases, leaving 15 bases not matched to a gene. The RNA, 0.5 to 1 ug, was put through reverse transcription using random hexamers. Amplification of TCR beta CDR3 was carried out by immunoSEQ multiplex PCR, which covered 54 Vbeta and 13 Jbeta segments. One entry per CDR3 protein, called by TCRdb with MiXCR from the immunoSEQ multiplex PCR reads. The table records around 270,000 distinct CDR3 sequences, over 75% of them present only once. Patients with stable or active relapsing-remitting disease, all of them treatment-naive, made up the multiple sclerosis controls. This entry belongs to a study of CD8 T cells in Susac syndrome. Whole-study findings and limits: As acknowledged by the study, its TCR sequencing and HLA analysis included a relatively small number of individuals.

Specimen: CD8+ T cells from PBMCs. This TCR came from a human donor with multiple sclerosis. The rearrangement links TRBV7-6 to TRBJ2-7; 13 bases map to TRBD2. CDR3: CASSPGLAGEILSHEQYF. The CDR3 coding sequence is TGTGCCAGCAGCCCAGGACTAGCGGGAGAGATCCTATCCCACGAGCAGTACTTC.